What follows are 3 T cell receptor beta chains derived from one specimen sequenced in a study of metastatic and nonmetastatic thyroid tumors. Via MiXCR, TCRdb re-called the PCR reads. Of tens of thousands of clones listed, about 25% are singletons. Until they underwent thyroid surgery, no patient had received any treatment. Sequencing was carried out using blood. These receptors were taken from a female donor with papillary thyroid cancer or a benign thyroid nodule (not recorded which). Some clones in this sample may be carry-over from other donors' samples.

Ten or more counts support this clone. The chain links TRBV12-5 to TRBJ2-7; possible D gene TRBD1, 5 bases. The germline V gene has CDR1 LGHNT and CDR2 FRNRAP. V was shortened by 0 bases and J by 2 bases, with 14 bases between the two germline ends. The CDR3 covers 16 residues. The CDR3 spells CASGLVLGDRPYEQYF. For the CDR3, the DNA is TGTGCTAGTGGTTTGGTACTTGGAGACAGACCCTACGAGCAGTACTTC.

This clone has at least ten counts. An end of the junction differs from the germline gene, which may be a read error. V gene TRBV3-1 combines with J gene TRBJ2-3, with 8 bases aligning to TRBD2. The CDR3 totals 16 residues. CDR1 is LGHDT, CDR2 YNNKEL, per germline (reference sequence). The CDR3: CAGSQGIAGKEDTQYF. The CDR3 region has the DNA TGTGCCGGCAGCCAAGGGATAGCGGGGAAAGAGGATACGCAGTATTTT.

In its sample, this clone was seen many times. The V call is TRBV4-1, the J call TRBJ2-3, with D perhaps TRBD1 (5 bases). Deletions cut 6 bases from V and 0 bases from J, with 10 bases between. The CDR3 spans 14 residues. Per the germline V gene, CDR1 is MGHRA and CDR2 is YSYEKL. CDR3 bases: TGCGCCAGCAGGCGGACACCTAGCACAGATACGCAGTATTTT. This translates into CASRRTPSTDTQYF.